Sequencing of this T cell receptor beta chain was carried out in a study of blood T cell repertoires in COVID-19. Authors' analysis steps: It was from reference gene primer amplification that nucleated cell counts were estimated. Sequencing used immunoSEQ multiplex PCR; TCRdb keeps in-frame clones, though not all of them. V, J and clone size are taken as reported in that table, and D and trimming were inferred from the DNA itself. The sample includes a few hundred thousand clones, more than 85% seen only once; the top ten take 3%. V dropped 3 bases and J dropped 1 base, with 9 bases sitting between them. This CDR3 comprises 15 residues. The germline CDR1 and CDR2 sequences are SGHNT and YENEEA. Participants came from around 25 US areas, aged about 18 to 100 years. Two negative PCRs, clearance, or symptom resolution characterized the recovered Cohort 3 donors.

The rearrangement links TRBV11-3 to TRBJ2-2; D may be TRBD1 (6 bases). The receptor comes from a woman between 25 and 40 years old who had recovered from COVID-19. Sequencing was carried out using PBMCs or T cells enriched from blood (not recorded which). The CDR3 coding sequence is TGTGCCAGCAGCTTGATGACAGGGAACACCGGGGAGCTGTTTTTT. It specifies CASSLMTGNTGELFF.